The present TCR beta chain was sequenced within a study of T cell repertoires in cytomegalovirus infection. Study as a whole: Based on public TCR beta signatures, there were indications of CMV infection and of a matching HLA type.

TCRdb passed the reads through MiXCR, listing each CDR3 protein once. Found here are around 240,000 distinct CDR3 sequences, roughly 22% of them singletons; the top ten hold 15% to 20%. Findings and caveats of the study: Identification of carriers of CMV plus the relevant HLA was achieved through cumulative public TCR beta family frequency. CMV-specific TCR beta clonotypes restricted by HLA-C were the ones dominating the ex vivo response.

The table lists this clonotype with a few counts. What it binds is not known. The CDR3 runs 13 residues. The V gene's germline CDR1 is SQVTM and CDR2 ANQGSEA. Trimming shortened V by 3 bases and J by 6 bases, and 14 bases separated the two germline ends. The gene calls are TRBV29-1 and TRBJ1-1; D gene unclear. The clonotype comes from a human donor in good health (CMV status not recorded). Some clones in this sample may be carry-over from other donors' samples. The sequencing input was CD8+ T cells from PBMCs. As DNA, the CDR3 is TGCAGCGTTGAGGACGGGAAAATCCCTGAAGCTTTCTTT. The encoded protein is CSVEDGKIPEAFF.